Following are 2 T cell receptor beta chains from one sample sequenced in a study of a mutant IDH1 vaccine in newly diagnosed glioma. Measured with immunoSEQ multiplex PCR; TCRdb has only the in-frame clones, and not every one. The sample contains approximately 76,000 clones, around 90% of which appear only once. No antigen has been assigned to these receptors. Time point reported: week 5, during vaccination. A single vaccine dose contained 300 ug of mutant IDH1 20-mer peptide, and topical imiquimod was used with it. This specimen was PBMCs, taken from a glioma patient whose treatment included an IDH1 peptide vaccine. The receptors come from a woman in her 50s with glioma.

The CDR3 bases are TGTGCCAGCAGTTTAATTAGGACAGGGGGTCGAGGGGAGCAGTACTTC. It is translated as CASSLIRTGGRGEQYF. This sequence joins TRBV28 and TRBJ2-7; 10 positions agree with TRBD1. Germline lookup yields CDR1 MDHEN and CDR2 SYDVKM. CDR3 length: 16 amino acids. V lost 2 bases and J lost 7; bases outside the gene matches: 11.

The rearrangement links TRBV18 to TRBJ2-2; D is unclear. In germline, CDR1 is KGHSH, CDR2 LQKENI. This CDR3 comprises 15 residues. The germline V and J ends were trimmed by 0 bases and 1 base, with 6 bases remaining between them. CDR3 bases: TGTGCCAGCTCACCACCAAACTTGAACACCGGGGAGCTGTTTTTT. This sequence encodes CASSPPNLNTGELFF. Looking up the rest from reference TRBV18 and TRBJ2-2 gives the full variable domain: NAGVMQNPRHLVRRRGQEARLRCSPMKGHSHVYWYRQLPEEGLKFMVYLQKENIIDESGMPKERFSAEFPKEGPSILRIQQVVRGDSAAYFCASSPPNLNTGELFFGEGSRLTVL.